This TCR beta chain was recorded in a study of identical twins. The CDR3 covers 15 residues. The J segment lost 5 bases and the V segment lost 0 bases, leaving 5 bases of the junction unmatched. This clonotype was counted ten times or more. TCRdb independently ran MiXCR on the 5' RACE reads; one entry per CDR3 protein. The data show approximately 190,000 distinct CDR3 sequences, about a sixth seen once. The same sample was also studied in work on T cells expressing NK-cell markers. That report adds: Top CD8+ clonotypes included the dominant CD3+CD56+NKG2C+ clonotypes in several donors.

The origin of this receptor is a woman aged 18-29 years in good health. Specimen: CD8+ T cells sorted from blood. The chain has TRBV12-3 or TRBV12-4 and TRBJ2-7; 9 bases fit TRBD1. The CDR3 bases are TGTGCCAGCAGTTTAGCGCTGGGACAGGGACACGAGCAGTACTTC. Translated, it gives CASSLALGQGHEQYF.